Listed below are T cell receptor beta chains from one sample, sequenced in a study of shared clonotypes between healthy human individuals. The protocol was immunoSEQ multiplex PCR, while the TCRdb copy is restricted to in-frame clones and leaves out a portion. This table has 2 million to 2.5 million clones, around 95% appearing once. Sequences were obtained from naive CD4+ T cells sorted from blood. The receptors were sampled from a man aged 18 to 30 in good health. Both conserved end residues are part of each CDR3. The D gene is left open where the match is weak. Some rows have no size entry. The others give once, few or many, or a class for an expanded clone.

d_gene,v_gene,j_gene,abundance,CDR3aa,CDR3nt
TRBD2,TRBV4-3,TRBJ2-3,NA,CASSQGLAGGFEDTQYF,TGCGCCAGCAGCCAAGGATTAGCGGGAGGGTTCGAAGATACGCAGTATTTT
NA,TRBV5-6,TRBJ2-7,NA,CASSLGLMTGGYEQYF,TGTGCCAGCAGCTTGGGTCTAATGACAGGCGGCTACGAGCAGTACTTC
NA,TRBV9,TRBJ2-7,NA,CASSKDPGDRPPEQYF,TGTGCCAGCAGCAAAGACCCGGGGGACAGACCTCCCGAGCAGTACTTC
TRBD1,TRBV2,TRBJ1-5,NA,CASSGQGGSQPQHF,TGTGCCAGCAGCGGACAGGGAGGTAGTCAGCCCCAGCATTTT
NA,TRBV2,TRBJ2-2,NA,CASSAPGTPKRDTGELFF,TGTGCCAGCAGTGCCCCCGGGACGCCAAAGCGGGACACCGGGGAGCTGTTTTTT
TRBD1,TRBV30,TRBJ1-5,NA,CACSTGDNQPQHF,TGTGCCTGCTCGACAGGGGACAATCAGCCCCAGCATTTT
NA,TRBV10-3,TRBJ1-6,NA,CAISGSEVLGSPLHF,TGTGCCATCAGTGGATCGGAGGTTCTCGGTTCACCCCTCCACTTT
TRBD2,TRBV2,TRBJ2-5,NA,CASSEVAGGKTQYF,TGTGCCAGCAGTGAGGTAGCGGGGGGGAAGACCCAGTACTTC
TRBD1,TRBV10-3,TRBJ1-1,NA,CATSGGMNTEAFF,TGTGCCACTTCAGGGGGCATGAACACTGAAGCTTTCTTT
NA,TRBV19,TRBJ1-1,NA,CASSPREYTEAFF,TGTGCCAGTAGTCCCCGGGAGTACACTGAAGCTTTCTTT
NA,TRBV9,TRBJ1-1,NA,CASSPRGAPLNTEAFF,TGTGCCAGCAGCCCGAGAGGGGCCCCGTTGAACACTGAAGCTTTCTTT
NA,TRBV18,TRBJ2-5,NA,CASSPLMGLAETQYF,TGTGCCAGCTCACCCCTCATGGGGTTGGCGGAGACCCAGTACTTC
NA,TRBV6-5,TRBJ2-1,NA,CASSYGGEQFF,TGTGCCAGCAGTTACGGGGGTGAGCAGTTCTTC
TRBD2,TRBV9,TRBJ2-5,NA,CASSASGMRETQYF,TGTGCCAGCAGCGCTAGCGGGATGCGAGAGACCCAGTACTTC
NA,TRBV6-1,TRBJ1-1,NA,CASSVRTATEAFF,TGTGCCAGCAGTGTGCGGACGGCAACTGAAGCTTTCTTT
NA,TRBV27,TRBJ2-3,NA,CASSDIKLVGTDTQYF,TGTGCCAGCAGCGATATCAAGTTGGTGGGCACAGATACGCAGTATTTT
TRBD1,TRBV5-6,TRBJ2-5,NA,CASSFAGGANGETQYF,TGTGCCAGCAGCTTCGCAGGGGGCGCGAATGGGGAGACCCAGTACTTC
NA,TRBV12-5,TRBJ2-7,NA,CASGLSESYEQYF,TGTGCTAGTGGTTTGTCGGAATCCTACGAGCAGTACTTC
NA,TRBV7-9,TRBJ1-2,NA,CSVRKGRLNYGYTF,TGTTCCGTTCGGAAGGGGAGGCTTAACTATGGCTACACCTTC
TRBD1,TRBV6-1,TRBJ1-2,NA,CASSRQGTYGYTF,TGTGCCAGCAGTCGACAGGGCACCTATGGCTACACCTTC
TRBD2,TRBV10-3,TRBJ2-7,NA,CAISPAGIAYEQYF,TGTGCCATCTCACCAGCGGGAATTGCCTACGAGCAGTACTTC
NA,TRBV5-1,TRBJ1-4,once,CASSFTASNEKLFF,TGCGCCAGCAGCTTTACGGCATCTAATGAAAAACTGTTTTTT
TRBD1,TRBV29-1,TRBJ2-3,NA,CSVVQGATDTQYF,TGCAGCGTTGTACAGGGGGCTACAGATACGCAGTATTTT
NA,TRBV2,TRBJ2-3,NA,CASSRQRDFSTDTQYF,TGTGCCAGCAGTCGTCAACGGGATTTCAGCACAGATACGCAGTATTTT
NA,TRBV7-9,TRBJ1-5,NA,CASSSYSNQPQHF,TGTGCCAGCAGCTCATATAGCAATCAGCCCCAGCATTTT
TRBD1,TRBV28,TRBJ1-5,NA,CASSPGQSHQPQHF,TGTGCCAGCAGCCCGGGACAGAGTCATCAGCCCCAGCATTTT
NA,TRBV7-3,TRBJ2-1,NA,CASSLGPPYNEQFF,TGTGCCAGCAGCTTAGGGCCACCCTACAATGAGCAGTTCTTC
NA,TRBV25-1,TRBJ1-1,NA,CASSHRSLRGTEAFF,TGTGCCAGCAGTCACAGGTCCCTAAGAGGGACTGAAGCTTTCTTT
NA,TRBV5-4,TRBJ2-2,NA,CASSPKRAYTGELFF,TGTGCCAGCAGCCCAAAGCGGGCATACACCGGGGAGCTGTTTTTT
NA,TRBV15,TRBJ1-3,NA,CATSTDRYSGNTIYF,TGTGCCACCAGCACAGACAGATACTCTGGAAACACCATATATTTT
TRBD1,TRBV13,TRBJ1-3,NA,CASRTGRYSGNTIYF,TGTGCCAGCAGGACAGGGCGTTACTCTGGAAACACCATATATTTT
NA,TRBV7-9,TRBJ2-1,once,CASSFRGIYNEQFF,TGTGCCAGCAGCTTCCGCGGCATCTACAATGAGCAGTTCTTC
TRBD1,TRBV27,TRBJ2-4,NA,CASKGWDRNIQYF,TGTGCCAGCAAGGGGTGGGACAGGAACATTCAGTACTTC
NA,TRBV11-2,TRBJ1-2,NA,CASSLRGGGYGYTF,TGTGCCAGCAGCTTACGAGGCGGAGGCTATGGCTACACCTTC
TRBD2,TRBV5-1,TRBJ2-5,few,CASSLGGRETQYF,TGCGCCAGCAGCTTGGGCGGGAGGGAGACCCAGTACTTC
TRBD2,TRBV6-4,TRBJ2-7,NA,CASSLASGGLQYF,TGTGCCAGCAGTTTGGCTAGCGGGGGTTTGCAGTACTTC
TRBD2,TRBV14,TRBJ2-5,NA,CASSVGLVGTQYF,TGTGCCAGCAGCGTGGGACTAGTGGGGACCCAGTACTTC
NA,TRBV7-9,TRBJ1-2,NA,CASSSHNYGYTF,TGTGCCAGCAGCTCCCATAACTATGGCTACACCTTC
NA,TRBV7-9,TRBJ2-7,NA,CASSLGDGPYEQYF,TGTGCCAGCAGCTTAGGCGACGGGCCCTACGAGCAGTACTTC
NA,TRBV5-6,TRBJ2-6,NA,CASSLGLGGGANVLTF,TGTGCCAGCAGCTTGGGTCTTGGAGGTGGGGCCAACGTCCTGACTTTC
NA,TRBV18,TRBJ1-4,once,CASYSGSNEKLFF,TGTGCCAGCTACTCCGGGAGTAATGAAAAACTGTTTTTT
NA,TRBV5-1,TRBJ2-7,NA,CASSLGTVPNEQYF,TGCGCCAGCAGCTTAGGGACGGTCCCTAACGAGCAGTACTTC
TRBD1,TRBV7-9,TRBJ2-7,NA,CASSFGQGASYEQYF,TGTGCCAGCAGCTTCGGGCAGGGGGCCTCCTACGAGCAGTACTTC
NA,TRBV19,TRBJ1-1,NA,CASSKLLGDTEAFF,TGTGCCAGTAGTAAACTCCTGGGGGACACTGAAGCTTTCTTT
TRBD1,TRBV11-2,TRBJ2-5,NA,CASSPRDSPGETQYF,TGTGCCAGCAGCCCCCGGGACAGTCCTGGGGAGACCCAGTACTTC
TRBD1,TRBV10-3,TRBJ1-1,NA,CAISEPGQGDTEAFF,TGTGCCATCAGTGAGCCGGGACAGGGTGACACTGAAGCTTTCTTT
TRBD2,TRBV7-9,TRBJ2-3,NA,CASSSPPGGRTDTQYF,TGTGCCAGCAGCTCCCCCCCGGGGGGACGCACAGATACGCAGTATTTT
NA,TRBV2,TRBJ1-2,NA,CASSENRSLF,TGTGCCAGCAGTGAAAACAGAAGCCTCTTC
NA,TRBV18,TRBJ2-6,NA,CASSPLPGAGANVLTF,TGTGCCAGCTCACCACTGCCGGGAGCAGGGGCCAACGTCCTGACTTTC
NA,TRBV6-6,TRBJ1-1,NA,CASSYPPGNTEAFF,TGTGCCAGCAGTTACCCGCCGGGGAACACTGAAGCTTTCTTT
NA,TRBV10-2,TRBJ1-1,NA,CASRDRLNTEAFF,TGCGCCAGCAGGGACAGATTGAACACTGAAGCTTTCTTT
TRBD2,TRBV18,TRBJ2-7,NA,CASSLATQRGYEQYF,TGTGCCAGCTCACTAGCGACTCAGCGGGGCTACGAGCAGTACTTC
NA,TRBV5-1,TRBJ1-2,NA,CASSQETGGYGYTF,TGCGCCAGCAGCCAAGAGACAGGTGGCTATGGCTACACCTTC
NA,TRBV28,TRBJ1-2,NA,CASSLTGRSPTLYGYTF,TGTGCCAGCAGTCTGACAGGTCGATCGCCCACCCTCTATGGCTACACCTTC
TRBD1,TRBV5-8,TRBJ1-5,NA,CASSPAGTGLQPQHF,TGTGCCAGCAGCCCGGCCGGGACAGGGTTGCAGCCCCAGCATTTT